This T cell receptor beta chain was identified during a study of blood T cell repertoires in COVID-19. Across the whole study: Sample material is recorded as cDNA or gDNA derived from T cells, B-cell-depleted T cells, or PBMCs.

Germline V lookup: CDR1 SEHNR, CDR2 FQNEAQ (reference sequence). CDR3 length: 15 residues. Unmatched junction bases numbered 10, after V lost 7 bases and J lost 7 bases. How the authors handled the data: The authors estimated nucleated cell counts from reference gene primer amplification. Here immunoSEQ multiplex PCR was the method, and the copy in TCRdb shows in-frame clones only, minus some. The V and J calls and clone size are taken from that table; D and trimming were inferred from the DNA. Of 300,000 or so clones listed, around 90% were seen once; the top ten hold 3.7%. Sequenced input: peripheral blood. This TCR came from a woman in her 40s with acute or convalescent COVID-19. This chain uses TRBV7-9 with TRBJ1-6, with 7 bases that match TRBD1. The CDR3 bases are TGTGCCAGCATCCTTCAGGGGGAGTGGAATTCACCCCTCCACTTT. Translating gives CASILQGEWNSPLHF.